The subject of this entry is one TCR beta chain. No antigen is known for it. This specimen comes from a study of shared clonotypes between healthy human individuals. Looking at the study overall: With ages of 18 to 49, the donors were two women and a few men. Study conclusions and caveats: Larger richness was generally estimated for naive than memory subsets.

V shed 4 bases and J 1 base; nucleotides not matched to a gene: 10. The CDR3 is made up of 17 amino acids. Germline CDR1 and CDR2: SGHRS and YFSETQ. Several immunoSEQ plates received, in even portions, the genomic DNA of each subset. Libraries were prepared by immunoSEQ multiplex PCR; TCRdb keeps only in-frame clonotypes and omits some of them. The repertoire holds roughly 2 million clones, with about 94% as singletons. Positive CCR7 selection of CD45RO-negative cells yielded the naive CD8 cells, and terminally differentiated effector memory CD45RA+ cells were excluded. The sequence derives from a man younger than 30 in good health. Sequencing was carried out using naive CD8+ T cells sorted from blood. The chain uses TRBV5-1 and TRBJ1-1, with 10 positions matching TRBD1. CDR3 residues: CASSTGQGVMGNTEAFF. For the CDR3, the DNA is TGCGCCAGCAGCACCGGACAGGGGGTAATGGGGAACACTGAAGCTTTCTTT.